This record looks at one TCR beta chain sequence and its context. The sample originates from a study of blood T cell repertoires in COVID-19. Study background: Samples taken during acute and convalescent COVID-19 were collected in the United States, Italy and Spain. PBMCs, B-cell-depleted T cells, or T cells provided the cDNA or gDNA that made up the material.

The authors' processing: Cell counts per sample came from amplifying reference gene primers. Produced via immunoSEQ multiplex PCR; TCRdb's table is partial and in-frame only. The DNA gave D and trimming, while V, J and clone size come from that table. Among about 170,000 clones, approximately 86% were seen once, and the ten largest hold around 6.5%. The CDR3 totals 15 residues. Trimming took 0 bases from V and 6 from J; bases not matched to a gene: 3. CDR1 and CDR2 (germline): MNHNY, SVGAGI (reference sequence). This TCR came from a woman of 80 years or more in a cohort sampled during active or convalescent COVID-19. The sequenced sample consisted of peripheral blood. V usage is TRBV6-6 and J usage is TRBJ2-3, with 10 bases fitting TRBD2. CDR3 amino acids: CASSYSSGRSDTQYF. As DNA, the CDR3 is TGTGCCAGCAGTTACTCTAGCGGGAGGTCCGATACGCAGTATTTT.